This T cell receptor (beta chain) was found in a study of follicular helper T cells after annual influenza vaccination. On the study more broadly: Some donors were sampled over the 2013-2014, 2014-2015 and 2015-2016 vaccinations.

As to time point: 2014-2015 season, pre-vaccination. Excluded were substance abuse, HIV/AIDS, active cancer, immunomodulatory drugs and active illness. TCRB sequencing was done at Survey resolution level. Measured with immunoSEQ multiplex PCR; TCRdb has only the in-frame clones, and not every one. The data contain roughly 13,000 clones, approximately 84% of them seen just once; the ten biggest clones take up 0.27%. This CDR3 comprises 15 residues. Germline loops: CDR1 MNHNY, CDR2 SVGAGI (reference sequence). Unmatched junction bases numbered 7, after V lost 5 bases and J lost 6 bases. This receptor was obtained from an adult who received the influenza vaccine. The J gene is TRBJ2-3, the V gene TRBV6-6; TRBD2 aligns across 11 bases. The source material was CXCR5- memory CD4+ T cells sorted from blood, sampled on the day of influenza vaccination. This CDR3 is CASSDPSGGLDTQYF. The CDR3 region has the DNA TGTGCCAGCAGTGACCCTAGCGGGGGGCTCGATACGCAGTATTTT.